The next 21 T cell receptor beta chains were all read from a single sample in a study of T cells in Graves' hyperthyroidism and ophthalmopathy. Amplified TCR beta CDR3 regions came from RNA transcripts. The HTBI primer set drove a first-round RT-PCR of the TCR CDR3. Each CDR3 protein gets one entry after TCRdb re-called the multiplex PCR reads with MiXCR. Of roughly 250,000 distinct CDR3 sequences in the sample, over 15% were seen once. Input material: blood. The origin of the receptors is a woman aged 18-30 years with Graves' ophthalmopathy.

This clonotype has ten or more counts. This chain links TRBV2 with TRBJ2-1, with D maybe TRBD2 (6 bases). Deletions cut 6 bases from V and 4 bases from J, with 13 bases between. Germline CDR1 reads SNHLY; CDR2 reads FYNNEI. The CDR3 extends over 14 amino acids. CDR3 amino acids: CASRLASSYNEQFF. The CDR3 DNA is TGTGCCAGCAGGCTAGCGTCTAGTTACAATGAGCAGTTCTTC.

Notes on this clonotype: A much bigger clone sits one base away, suggesting this may be a read error. The V call is TRBV15, the J call TRBJ2-3; D is ambiguous. Germline assignment: CDR1 LNHNV and CDR2 YYDKDF (reference sequence). The CDR3 totals 14 residues. CDR3 bases: TGTGCCACCAGCAGAGATGTAGCAGTAGATATGCAGTATTTT. This gives the protein CATSRDVAVDMQYF.

This clonotype was observed at least ten times. V usage is TRBV20-1 and J usage is TRBJ2-4; TRBD2 agrees at 9 bases. Germline V CDR1 and CDR2: DFQATT, SNEGSKA (reference sequence). There are 17 residues in the CDR3. V dropped 0 bases and J dropped 2; count of bases not matched to a gene: 8. Here the CDR3 reads CSARDLVAGVTKNIQYF. For the CDR3, the DNA is TGCAGTGCTAGAGATCTGGTAGCGGGAGTGACCAAAAACATTCAGTACTTC.

This clonotype was detected many times. V and J are TRBV9 and TRBJ2-7; D might be TRBD2 (7 bases). The CDR3 consists of 12 residues. CDR1 and CDR2 from the germline V gene are SGDLS and YYNGEE. The V and J ends lost 3 bases and 7 bases respectively, with 11 bases between them. The CDR3 DNA is TGTGCCAGCAGCGACGAGGGGGGGGAGCAGTACTTC. Translating gives CASSDEGGEQYF.

In its sample, this clonotype was seen many times. The V call is TRBV9, the J call TRBJ1-5; no clear D. This CDR3 comprises 15 residues. The germline gives CDR1 SGDLS, CDR2 YYNGEE. V lost 0 bases to trimming and J lost 0 bases, with 7 bases between them. The CDR3 coding sequence is TGTGCCAGCAGCGTAGGCGGGAGTAGCAATCAGCCCCAGCATTTT. Protein product: CASSVGGSSNQPQHF.

This clonotype was seen many times. The chain has TRBV30 and TRBJ1-1; D is possibly TRBD1 (6 bases). This CDR3 comprises 13 residues. Germline V gene lookup returns CDR1 GTSNPN and CDR2 SVGIG (reference sequence). Between the trimmed V and J ends, which lost 6 bases and 7 bases, there was a span of 18 bases. CDR3 loop: CACQKGHPFEAFF. In nucleotides, the CDR3 is TGTGCCTGTCAAAAGGGACACCCTTTTGAAGCTTTCTTT.

The genes are TRBV20-1 and TRBJ1-6; 7 nucleotides agree with TRBD1. Trimming cost V 3 bases and J 7 bases; bases outside gene matches: 3. Germline CDR1 reads DFQATT; CDR2 reads SNEGSKA (reference sequence). CDR3 length: 13 amino acids. The CDR3 DNA sequence: TGCAGTGCTAGGACAGGGTTAAATTCACCCCTCCACTTT. Protein sequence: CSARTGLNSPLHF.

This clonotype was counted ten times or more. This rearrangement joins TRBV6-4 to TRBJ1-5, with D possibly matching TRBD1 (5 bases). Between the trimmed V and J ends, which lost 2 bases and 0 bases, there was a span of 11 bases. This CDR3 is 16 amino acids long. CDR1 and CDR2 from the germline V gene are MRHNA and SNTAGT. The chain's CDR3 is CASSDRGGYSNQPQHF. DNA for the CDR3: TGTGCCAGCAGTGACCGGGGGGGGTATAGCAATCAGCCCCAGCATTTT.

This clonotype was detected many times. The genes are TRBV7-9 and TRBJ2-3; the D is unclear. The CDR3 covers 15 residues. V lost 1 base and J 2 bases, leaving 10 bases between the germline ends. Germline loops: CDR1 SEHNR, CDR2 FQNEAQ (reference sequence). Written as DNA, the CDR3 is TGTGCCAGCAGCTTAGACAGTCCCCTCACAGATACGCAGTATTTT. Translating gives CASSLDSPLTDTQYF.

This clonotype was seen repeatedly, ten times or more. As DNA, the CDR3 is TGTGCCAGCAGTCTCCCCGGGACTAGCGGCTACAATGAGCAGTTCTTC. Translating it yields CASSLPGTSGYNEQFF. The chain employs TRBV6-2 or TRBV6-3 and TRBJ2-1, with 11 bases lining up with TRBD2. The CDR3 has 16 residues. Germline V CDR1 and CDR2: MNHEY, SVGEGT. The junction had 6 bases not matched to a gene; V was cut back by 5 bases and J by 3 bases.

This clonotype was found many times. The genes are TRBV20-1 and TRBJ1-1; D ambiguous. The CDR3 runs to 12 residues. CDR1 is DFQATT and CDR2 is SNEGSKA in the germline V gene (reference sequence). V lost 3 bases, J lost 7 bases, and 12 bases lay in between. For the CDR3, the DNA is TGCAGTGCTAGCTCTCACCTCGGTGAAGCTTTCTTT. Residues: CSASSHLGEAFF.

This clonotype showed up many times. The V call is TRBV18, the J call TRBJ1-6; D is undetermined. CDR3 length: 16 residues. Deletions cut 2 bases from V and 0 bases from J, with 8 bases between. CDR1 is KGHSH and CDR2 is LQKENI in the germline V gene. The CDR3 DNA is TGTGCCAGCTCACCAACAGAGAGCTCCTATAATTCACCCCTCCACTTT. Amino acid sequence: CASSPTESSYNSPLHF.

Ten or more counts support this clonotype. This sequence joins TRBV5-5 and TRBJ1-1, with TRBD1 as a possible D gene (6 bases). CDR1 is SGHKS and CDR2 is YYEKEE in the germline V gene (reference sequence). The V end was cut by 3 bases, the J end by 5 bases, with 17 bases between. This CDR3 spans 15 amino acids. CDR3 protein: CASSWNAGGKTEAFF. The CDR3 DNA is TGTGCCAGCAGCTGGAATGCGGGGGGCAAAACTGAAGCTTTCTTT.

This clonotype was seen repeatedly, ten times or more. V and J are TRBV7-9 and TRBJ2-5; TRBD2 matches at 8 bases. This CDR3 has 14 amino acids. Germline V CDR1 and CDR2: SEHNR, FQNEAQ (reference sequence). V shed 3 bases and J 2 bases; nucleotides not matched to a gene: 2. The CDR3 spells CASSFTSGQETQYF. CDR3 DNA: TGTGCCAGCAGCTTTACTAGCGGACAAGAGACCCAGTACTTC.

This clonotype was counted many times. The V gene is TRBV7-2, the J gene TRBJ2-7; D is perhaps TRBD1 (6 bases). V lost 3 bases and J lost 3, with 9 bases in between. This CDR3 comprises 13 residues. The germline V gene has CDR1 SGHTA and CDR2 FQGNSA. The CDR3 here is CASSFGRGYEQYF. In nucleotides, the CDR3 is TGTGCCAGCAGCTTTGGCAGGGGCTACGAGCAGTACTTC. The full variable domain, in which reference TRBV7-2 and TRBJ2-7 provide the parts outside the CDR3, is GAGVSQSPSNKVTEKGKDVELRCDPISGHTALYWYRQSLGQGLEFLIYFQGNSAPDKSGLPSDRFSAERTGGSVSTLTIQRTQQEDSAVYLCASSFGRGYEQYFGPGTRLTVT.

The V and J genes are TRBV28 and TRBJ2-2; D uncertain. Trimming removed 4 bases at V and 3 bases at J, with 6 bases between. The length of the CDR3 is 13 residues. Germline V gene data show CDR1 as MDHEN and CDR2 as SYDVKM. This CDR3 is CASSYEYTGELFF. The CDR3 DNA is TGTGCCAGCAGTTACGAGTACACCGGGGAGCTGTTTTTT.

This clonotype was recorded at least ten times. The V and J genes are TRBV4-3 and TRBJ2-7; D is undetermined. Germline V gives CDR1 LGHNA, CDR2 YSLEER. CDR3 length: 16 residues. Trimming took off 0 bases at V and 4 bases at J, with 16 bases between the two ends. DNA for the CDR3: TGCGCCAGCAGCCAAGACCCAACCGGGCCAGCATACGAGCAGTACTTC. This codes for CASSQDPTGPAYEQYF.

In this sample, this clonotype turned up many times. This chain joins TRBV6-5 and TRBJ1-2; 9 bases align to TRBD1. Germline V gene data show CDR1 as MNHEY and CDR2 as SVGAGI. The CDR3 is made up of 15 amino acids. The junction had 3 bases not matched to a gene; V was cut back by 2 bases and J by 2 bases. The CDR3 loop reads CASSYRTGGNYGYTF. The CDR3, as DNA: TGTGCCAGCAGTTACCGAACAGGGGGCAACTATGGCTACACCTTC.

This clonotype was recorded a few times. This chain connects TRBV28 to TRBJ1-1; weak D call: TRBD1 (5 bases). Germline V gene lookup returns CDR1 MDHEN and CDR2 SYDVKM. Trimming removed 3 bases at V and 3 bases at J, with 17 bases between. This CDR3 region has 16 residues. In nucleotides, the CDR3 is TGTGCCAGCAGTTTGGGGGGTGGGGGACGGGACACTGAAGCTTTCTTT. This translates into CASSLGGGGRDTEAFF.

This clonotype was counted at least ten times. The chain joins TRBV7-9 to TRBJ1-1; D remains unclear. The V end was cut by 8 bases, the J end by 6 bases, with 10 bases between. CDR1 and CDR2 from the germline V gene are SEHNR and FQNEAQ (reference sequence). The CDR3 sequence is 11 residues long. The CDR3 DNA reads TGTGCCAGCGAGGGCGGGTCTGAAGCTTTCTTT. Its translation: CASEGGSEAFF.

There are many counts of this clonotype. The chain couples TRBV4-1 to TRBJ2-7, with D tentatively TRBD1 (6 bases). The CDR3 spans 14 residues. V was pared by 4 bases and J by 4 bases, with 14 bases between. Germline V lookup: CDR1 MGHRA, CDR2 YSYEKL. CDR3 sequence: CASSPDQGGYEQYF. CDR3 nucleotide sequence: TGCGCCAGCAGCCCCGACCAAGGGGGTTACGAGCAGTACTTC.